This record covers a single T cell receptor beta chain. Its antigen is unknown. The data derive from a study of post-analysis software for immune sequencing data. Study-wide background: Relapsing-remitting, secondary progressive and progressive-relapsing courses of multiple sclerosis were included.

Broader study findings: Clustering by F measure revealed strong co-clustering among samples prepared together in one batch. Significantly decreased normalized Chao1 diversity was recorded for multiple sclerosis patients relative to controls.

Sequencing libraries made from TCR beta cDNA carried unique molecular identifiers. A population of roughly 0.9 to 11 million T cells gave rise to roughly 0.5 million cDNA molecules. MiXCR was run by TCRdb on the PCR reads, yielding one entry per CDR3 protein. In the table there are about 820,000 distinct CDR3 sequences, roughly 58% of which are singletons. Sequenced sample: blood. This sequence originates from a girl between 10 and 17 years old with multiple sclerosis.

The CDR3 DNA is TGCAGTGCTAGATACCGTAGCGGACCTATTGCTGAGCAGTTCTTC. The encoded protein is CSARYRSGPIAEQFF. The chain employs TRBV20-1 and TRBJ2-1; maybe TRBD2 (6 bases). Trimming took 2 bases from V and 9 from J, leaving 20 bases between them. CDR3 length: 15 residues. The germline gives CDR1 DFQATT, CDR2 SNEGSKA (reference sequence).